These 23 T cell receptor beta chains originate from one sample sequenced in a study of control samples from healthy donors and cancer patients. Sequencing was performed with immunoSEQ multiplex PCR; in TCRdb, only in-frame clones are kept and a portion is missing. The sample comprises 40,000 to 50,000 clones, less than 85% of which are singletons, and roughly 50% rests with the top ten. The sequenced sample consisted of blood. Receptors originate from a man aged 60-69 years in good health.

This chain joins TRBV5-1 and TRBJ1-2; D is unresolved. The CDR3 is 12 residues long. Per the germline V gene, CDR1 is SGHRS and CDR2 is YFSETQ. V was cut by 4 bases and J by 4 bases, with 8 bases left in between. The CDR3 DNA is TGCGCCAGCAGCCCGGAGGGCTATGGCTACACCTTC. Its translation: CASSPEGYGYTF. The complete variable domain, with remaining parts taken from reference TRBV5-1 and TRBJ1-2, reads KAGVTQTPRYLIKTRGQQVTLSCSPISGHRSVSWYQQTPGQGLQFLFEYFSETQRNKGNFPGRFSGRQFSNSRSEMNVSTLELGDSALYLCASSPEGYGYTFGSGTRLTVV.

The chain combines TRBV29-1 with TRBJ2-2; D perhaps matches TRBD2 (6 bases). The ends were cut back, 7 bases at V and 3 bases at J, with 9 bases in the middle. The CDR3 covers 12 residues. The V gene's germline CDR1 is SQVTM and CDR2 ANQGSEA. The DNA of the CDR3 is TGCAGCGGGCGGGATGACACCGGGGAGCTGTTTTTT. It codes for CSGRDDTGELFF.

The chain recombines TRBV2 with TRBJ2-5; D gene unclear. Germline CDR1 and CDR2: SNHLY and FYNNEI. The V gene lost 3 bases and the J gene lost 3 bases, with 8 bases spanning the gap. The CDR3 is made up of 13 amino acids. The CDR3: CASSERRKETQYF. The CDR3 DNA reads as TGTGCCAGCAGTGAGCGCAGGAAAGAGACCCAGTACTTC.

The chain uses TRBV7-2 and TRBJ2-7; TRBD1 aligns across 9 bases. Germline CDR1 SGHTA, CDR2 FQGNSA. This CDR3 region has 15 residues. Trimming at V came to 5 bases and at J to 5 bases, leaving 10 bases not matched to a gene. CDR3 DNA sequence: TGTGCCAGCAGCCCTGAAAGGGGACAGGGCCACGAGCAGTACTTC. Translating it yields CASSPERGQGHEQYF. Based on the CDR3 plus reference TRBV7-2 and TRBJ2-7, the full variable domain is GAGVSQSPSNKVTEKGKDVELRCDPISGHTALYWYRQSLGQGLEFLIYFQGNSAPDKSGLPSDRFSAERTGGSVSTLTIQRTQQEDSAVYLCASSPERGQGHEQYFGPGTRLTVT.

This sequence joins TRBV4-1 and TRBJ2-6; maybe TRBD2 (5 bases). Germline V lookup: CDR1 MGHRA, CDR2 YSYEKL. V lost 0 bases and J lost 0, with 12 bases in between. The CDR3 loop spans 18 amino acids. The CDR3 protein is CASSQDGGSGSGANVLTF. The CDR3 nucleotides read TGCGCCAGCAGCCAAGATGGAGGCAGTGGCTCTGGGGCCAACGTCCTGACTTTC.

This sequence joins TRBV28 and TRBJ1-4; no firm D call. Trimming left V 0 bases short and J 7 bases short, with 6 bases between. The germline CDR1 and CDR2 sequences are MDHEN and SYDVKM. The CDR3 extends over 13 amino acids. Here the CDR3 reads CASSLWKGEKLFF. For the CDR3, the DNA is TGTGCCAGCAGTTTATGGAAGGGTGAAAAACTGTTTTTT.

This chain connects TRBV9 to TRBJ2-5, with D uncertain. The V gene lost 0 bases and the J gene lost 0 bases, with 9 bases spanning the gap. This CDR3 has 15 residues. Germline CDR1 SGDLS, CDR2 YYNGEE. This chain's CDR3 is CASSVDRRYQETQYF. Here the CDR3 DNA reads TGTGCCAGCAGCGTAGACAGAAGGTACCAAGAGACCCAGTACTTC.

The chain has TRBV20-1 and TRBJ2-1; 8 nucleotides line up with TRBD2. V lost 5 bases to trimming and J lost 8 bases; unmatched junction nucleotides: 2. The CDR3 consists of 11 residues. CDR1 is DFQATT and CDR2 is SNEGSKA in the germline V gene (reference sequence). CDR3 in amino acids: CSAGTSHEQFF. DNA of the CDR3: TGCAGTGCTGGGACTAGTCATGAGCAGTTCTTC.

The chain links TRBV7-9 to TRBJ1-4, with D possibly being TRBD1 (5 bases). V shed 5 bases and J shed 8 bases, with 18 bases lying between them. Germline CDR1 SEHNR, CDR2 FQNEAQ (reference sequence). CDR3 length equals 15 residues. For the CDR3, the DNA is TGTGCCAGCAGCCTCGGGGATGGGGCGAAGGAAAAACTGTTTTTT. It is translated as CASSLGDGAKEKLFF.

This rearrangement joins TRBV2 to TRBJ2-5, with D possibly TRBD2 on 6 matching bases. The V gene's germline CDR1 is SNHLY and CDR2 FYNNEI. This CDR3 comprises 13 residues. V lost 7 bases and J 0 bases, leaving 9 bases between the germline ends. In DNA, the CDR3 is TGTGCCAGCAAGGGGAGGTACCAAGAGACCCAGTACTTC. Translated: CASKGRYQETQYF.

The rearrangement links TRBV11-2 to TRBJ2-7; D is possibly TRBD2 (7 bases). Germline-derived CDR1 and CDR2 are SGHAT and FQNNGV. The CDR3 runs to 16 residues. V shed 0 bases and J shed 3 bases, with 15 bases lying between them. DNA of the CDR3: TGTGCCAGCAGCTTAGATGGGGGAGGGGGGGGCTACGAGCAGTACTTC. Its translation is CASSLDGGGGGYEQYF.

CDR3 loop: CASSPDRGRQPQHF. For the CDR3, the DNA is TGTGCCAGCAGTCCAGACCGTGGGCGTCAGCCCCAGCATTTT. The chain has TRBV6-5 and TRBJ1-5; D gene uncertain. The germline V gene encodes CDR1 MNHEY and CDR2 SVGAGI. The V end lost 5 bases, the J end lost 6 bases, and 14 bases lay between the germline ends. The CDR3 is 14 amino acids.

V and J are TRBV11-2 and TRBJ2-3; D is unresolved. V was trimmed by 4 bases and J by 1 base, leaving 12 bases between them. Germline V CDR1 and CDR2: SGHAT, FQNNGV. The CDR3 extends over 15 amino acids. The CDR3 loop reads CASSSTQYRTDTQYF. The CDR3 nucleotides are TGTGCCAGCAGCTCCACCCAGTACCGCACAGATACGCAGTATTTT. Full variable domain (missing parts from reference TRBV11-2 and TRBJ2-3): EAGVAQSPRYKIIEKRQSVAFWCNPISGHATLYWYQQILGQGPKLLIQFQNNGVVDDSQLPKDRFSAERLKGVDSTLKIQPAKLEDSAVYLCASSSTQYRTDTQYFGPGTRLTVL.

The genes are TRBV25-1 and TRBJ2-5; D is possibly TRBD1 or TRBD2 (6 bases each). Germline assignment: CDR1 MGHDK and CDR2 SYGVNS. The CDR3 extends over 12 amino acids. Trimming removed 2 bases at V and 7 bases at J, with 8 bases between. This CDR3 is CASSEGGGTQYF. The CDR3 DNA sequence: TGTGCCAGCAGTGAAGGAGGGGGGACCCAGTACTTC.

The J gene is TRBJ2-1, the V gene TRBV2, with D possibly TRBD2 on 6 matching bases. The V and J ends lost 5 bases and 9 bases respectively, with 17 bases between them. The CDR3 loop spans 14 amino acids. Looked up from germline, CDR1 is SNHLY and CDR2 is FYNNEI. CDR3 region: CASSTQTSLAEQFF. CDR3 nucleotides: TGTGCCAGCAGTACCCAGACTAGTCTGGCTGAGCAGTTCTTC.

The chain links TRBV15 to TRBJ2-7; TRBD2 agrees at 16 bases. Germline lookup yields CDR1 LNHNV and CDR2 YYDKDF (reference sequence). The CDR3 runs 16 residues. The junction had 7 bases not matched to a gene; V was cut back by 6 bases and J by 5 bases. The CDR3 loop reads CATRGLAGGPWNEQYF. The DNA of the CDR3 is TGTGCCACCAGGGGACTAGCGGGAGGGCCTTGGAACGAGCAGTACTTC.

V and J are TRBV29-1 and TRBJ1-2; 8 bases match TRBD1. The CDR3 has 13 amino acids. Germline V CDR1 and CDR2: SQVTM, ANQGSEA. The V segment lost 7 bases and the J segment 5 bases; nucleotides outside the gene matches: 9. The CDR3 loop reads CSAHSDREYGYTF. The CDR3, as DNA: TGCAGCGCTCACTCGGACAGGGAGTATGGCTACACCTTC. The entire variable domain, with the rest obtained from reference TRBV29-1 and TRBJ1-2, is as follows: SAVISQKPSRDICQRGTSLTIQCQVDSQVTMMFWYRQQPGQSLTLIATANQGSEATYESGFVIDKFPISRPNLTFSTLTVSNMSPEDSSIYLCSAHSDREYGYTFGSGTRLTVV.

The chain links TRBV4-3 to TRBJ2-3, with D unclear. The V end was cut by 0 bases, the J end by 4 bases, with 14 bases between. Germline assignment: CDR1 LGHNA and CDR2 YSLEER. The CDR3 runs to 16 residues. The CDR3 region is CASSQERGQRPDTQYF. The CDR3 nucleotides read TGCGCCAGCAGCCAAGAGAGAGGCCAACGCCCAGATACGCAGTATTTT.

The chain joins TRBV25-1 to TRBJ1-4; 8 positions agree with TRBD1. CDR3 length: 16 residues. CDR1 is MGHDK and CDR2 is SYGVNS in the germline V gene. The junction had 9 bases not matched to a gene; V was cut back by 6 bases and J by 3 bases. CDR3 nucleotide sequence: TGTGCCAGCAGCCCCTCCTTGACAGGGGCTAATGAAAAACTGTTTTTT. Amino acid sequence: CASSPSLTGANEKLFF.

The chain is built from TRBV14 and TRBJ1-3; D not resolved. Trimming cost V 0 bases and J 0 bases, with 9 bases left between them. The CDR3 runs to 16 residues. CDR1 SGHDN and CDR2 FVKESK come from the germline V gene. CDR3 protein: CASSQDRQSSGNTIYF. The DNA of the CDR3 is TGTGCCAGCAGCCAAGATCGGCAGTCCTCTGGAAACACCATATATTTT.

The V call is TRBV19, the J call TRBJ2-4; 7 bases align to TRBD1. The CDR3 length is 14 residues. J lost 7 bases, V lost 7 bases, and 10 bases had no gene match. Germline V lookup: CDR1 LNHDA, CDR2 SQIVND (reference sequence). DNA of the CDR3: TGTGCCAGTACTCAAAAAGGGGGCAATAACATTCAGTACTTC. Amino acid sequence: CASTQKGGNNIQYF.

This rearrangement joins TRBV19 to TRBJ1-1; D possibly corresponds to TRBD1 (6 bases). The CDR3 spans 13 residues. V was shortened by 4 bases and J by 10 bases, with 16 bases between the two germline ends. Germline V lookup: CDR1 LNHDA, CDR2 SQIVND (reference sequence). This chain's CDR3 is CASSTANVGAAFF. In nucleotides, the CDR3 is TGTGCCAGTAGTACCGCCAACGTGGGGGCAGCTTTCTTT.

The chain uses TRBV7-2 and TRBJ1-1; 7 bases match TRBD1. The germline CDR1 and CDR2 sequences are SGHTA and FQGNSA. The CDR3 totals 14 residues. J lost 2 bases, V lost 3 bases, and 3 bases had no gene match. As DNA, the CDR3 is TGTGCCAGCAGCTTGACAGGGATAAACACTGAAGCTTTCTTT. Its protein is CASSLTGINTEAFF. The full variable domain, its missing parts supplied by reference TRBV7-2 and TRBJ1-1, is GAGVSQSPSNKVTEKGKDVELRCDPISGHTALYWYRQSLGQGLEFLIYFQGNSAPDKSGLPSDRFSAERTGGSVSTLTIQRTQQEDSAVYLCASSLTGINTEAFFGQGTRLTVV.